One and the same sample provided the 22 T cell receptor beta chains below, sequenced in a study of T cell repertoires in cytomegalovirus infection. TCRdb itself ran the reads through MiXCR, one entry per CDR3 protein. The top ten hold around 43% of the sample, which has approximately 260,000 distinct CDR3 sequences, approximately 15% seen once. The sample comprised CD8+ T cells from PBMCs. These receptor sequences come from a human donor in good health (CMV status not recorded). Some clones in this sample may be carry-over from other donors' samples.

This sequence joins TRBV7-2 and TRBJ1-3; the D is unclear. CDR3 size: 15 residues. Germline assignment: CDR1 SGHTA and CDR2 FQGNSA. V shed 5 bases and J shed 1 base, with 12 bases lying between them. The CDR3 loop is CASSPGIFSGNTIYF. The DNA of the CDR3 is TGTGCCAGCAGCCCGGGGATTTTTTCTGGAAACACCATATATTTT.

This clonotype was counted ten times or more. The genes are TRBV7-6 and TRBJ2-7, with D tentatively TRBD1 (5 bases). Between the trimmed V and J ends, which lost 5 bases and 0 bases, there was a span of 11 bases. Germline CDR1 reads SGHVS; CDR2 reads FNYEAQ. This CDR3 is 14 amino acids long. The CDR3 nucleotides read TGTGCCAGCAGCCCCGGACAACTCTCCTACGAGCAGTACTTC. This gives the protein CASSPGQLSYEQYF.

This clonotype was observed at least ten times. The chain has TRBV7-8 and TRBJ1-5, with D unresolved. With 5 bases removed from V and 2 bases from J, the gap between germline ends came to 7 bases. The CDR3 extends over 13 amino acids. Germline V lookup: CDR1 SGHVS, CDR2 FQNEAQ. CDR3 amino acids: CASSDSGNQPQHF. The CDR3 region has the DNA TGTGCCAGCAGCGATTCGGGCAATCAGCCCCAGCATTTT. The variable domain in full, completed from reference TRBV7-8 and TRBJ1-5, reads GAGVSQSPRYKVAKRGQDVALRCDPISGHVSLFWYQQALGQGPEFLTYFQNEAQLDKSGLPSDRFFAERPEGSVSTLKIQRTQQEDSAVYLCASSDSGNQPQHFGDGTRLSIL.

This clonotype showed up just a few times. The V gene is TRBV20-1, the J gene TRBJ2-5; weak D call: TRBD1 (6 bases). Trimming left V 4 bases short and J 2 bases short, with 11 bases between. The CDR3 extends over 13 amino acids. Germline V gives CDR1 DFQATT, CDR2 SNEGSKA (reference sequence). The CDR3 DNA reads TGCAGTGCTATCCCGGACAGACAAGAGACCCAGTACTTC. This gives the protein CSAIPDRQETQYF.

This clonotype has at least ten counts. This rearrangement joins TRBV7-8 to TRBJ1-2, with D perhaps matching TRBD1 (5 bases). The germline CDR1 and CDR2 sequences are SGHVS and FQNEAQ. This CDR3 is built from 16 residues. V shed 5 bases and J shed 4 bases, with 20 bases lying between them. CDR3 nucleotides: TGTGCCAGCAGCCCGCTACAGGTCCCCCAGATCTATGGCTACACCTTC. Its protein is CASSPLQVPQIYGYTF.

This clonotype showed up just a few times. The rearrangement links TRBV19 to TRBJ1-1; the D gene is possibly TRBD1 (5 bases). Germline V lookup: CDR1 LNHDA, CDR2 SQIVND (reference sequence). Between the trimmed V and J ends, which lost 10 bases and 1 base, there was a span of 13 bases. The CDR3 is made up of 13 amino acids. The CDR3 protein is CATRRGQNTEAFF. CDR3 nucleotide sequence: TGTGCCACGAGAAGGGGCCAGAACACTGAAGCTTTCTTT.

In its sample, this clonotype was seen many times. The rearrangement links TRBV7-9 to TRBJ2-5, with unresolved D. Trimming stripped 4 bases from V and 5 bases from J, with 5 bases between. The CDR3 is 11 residues long. The germline gives CDR1 SEHNR, CDR2 FQNEAQ (reference sequence). CDR3 region: CASSSKETQYF. The CDR3 region has the DNA TGTGCCAGCAGCTCAAAGGAGACCCAGTACTTC. Full variable domain (rest looked up from reference TRBV7-9 and TRBJ2-5): DTGVSQNPRHKITKRGQNVTFRCDPISEHNRLYWYRQTLGQGPEFLTYFQNEAQLEKSRLLSDRFSAERPKGSFSTLEIQRTEQGDSAMYLCASSSKETQYFGPGTRLLVL.

The rearrangement joins TRBV11-2 to TRBJ2-6; 7 nucleotides line up with TRBD1. The CDR3 is 22 residues long. Germline CDR1 is SGHAT and CDR2 is FQNNGV. Unmatched junction bases numbered 17, after V lost 0 bases and J lost 0 bases. The CDR3 nucleotides are TGTGCCAGCAGCTTAGATCAGACCATTATCAGGACAGGAGACTCTGGGGCCAACGTCCTGACTTTC. Amino acids: CASSLDQTIIRTGDSGANVLTF.

This clonotype was detected only a few times. The genes are TRBV9 and TRBJ1-6; no clear D. V lost 0 bases to trimming and J lost 9 bases, with 7 bases between them. Germline V lookup: CDR1 SGDLS, CDR2 YYNGEE. The CDR3 has 13 residues. Here the CDR3 DNA reads TGTGCCAGCAGCGTAGGTGGGCTTTCACCCCTCCACTTT. It is translated as CASSVGGLSPLHF.

This clonotype was seen a few times. V gene TRBV5-6 combines with J gene TRBJ2-1, with TRBD2 matching 9 bases. Per germline, CDR1 SGHDT and CDR2 YYEEEE. The CDR3 contains 14 residues. The ends lost 3 bases at V and 6 bases at J; junction bases unmatched: 4. In nucleotides, the CDR3 is TGTGCCAGCAGCTGGGGGACTAGCCCCAATGAGCAGTTCTTC. It codes for CASSWGTSPNEQFF.

This clonotype appeared many times. The chain carries TRBV7-9 and TRBJ1-6; D call uncertain. The V end lost 4 bases, the J end lost 5 bases, and 15 bases lay between the germline ends. CDR1 and CDR2 (germline): SEHNR, FQNEAQ (reference sequence). The CDR3 is made up of 16 amino acids. The CDR3 loop reads CASSSERRVDNSPLHF. CDR3 coding DNA: TGTGCCAGCAGCTCGGAGCGGAGGGTTGATAATTCACCCCTCCACTTT.

This chain connects TRBV6-5 to TRBJ2-7; D may be TRBD1 (5 bases). Trimming left V 0 bases short and J 0 bases short, with 9 bases between. Looked up from germline, CDR1 is MNHEY and CDR2 is SVGAGI. This CDR3 is 15 amino acids long. Here the CDR3 reads CASSYSNGASYEQYF. The CDR3 bases are TGTGCCAGCAGTTACTCGAATGGGGCCTCCTACGAGCAGTACTTC.

This clonotype was picked up many times. The chain is built from TRBV6-2 or TRBV6-3 and TRBJ2-7; D remains unclear. V was clipped by 5 bases and J by 2 bases, with 13 bases between them. The germline gives CDR1 MNHEY, CDR2 SVGEGT. The CDR3 extends over 14 amino acids. The CDR3 reads CASSRPGPAYEQYF. Here the CDR3 DNA reads TGTGCCAGCAGTCGACCGGGTCCGGCCTACGAGCAGTACTTC.

The chain employs TRBV19 and TRBJ1-5; weak D call: TRBD1 (6 bases). The germline V and J ends were trimmed by 3 bases and 0 bases, with 15 bases remaining between them. The length of the CDR3 is 17 residues. Germline CDR1 reads LNHDA; CDR2 reads SQIVND (reference sequence). CDR3 sequence reads: CASSIPPRTDSNQPQHF. The CDR3 DNA is TGTGCCAGTAGTATCCCTCCTCGGACAGATAGCAATCAGCCCCAGCATTTT.

This rearrangement joins TRBV2 to TRBJ2-1; D not resolved. CDR1 is SNHLY and CDR2 is FYNNEI in the germline V gene. The CDR3 contains 15 residues. V lost 0 bases to trimming and J lost 3 bases, with 9 bases between them. The CDR3 region has the DNA TGTGCCAGCAGTGAAGCCAAGCCCTACTACAATGAGCAGTTCTTC. It yields the protein CASSEAKPYYNEQFF.

The chain couples TRBV5-1 to TRBJ2-1; 10 nucleotides align to TRBD2. This CDR3 contains 15 residues. Germline V gene sequence: CDR1 SGHRS, CDR2 YFSETQ. V trimming: 5 bases; J trimming: 7 bases; junction bases outside the gene matches: 9. CDR3: CASRESGGARNEQFF. The DNA for the CDR3 is TGCGCCAGCAGGGAGAGCGGGGGGGCCAGGAATGAGCAGTTCTTC.

The J gene is TRBJ2-7, the V gene TRBV7-1; 11 nucleotides align to TRBD2. TRBV7-1 is an ORF, and what it does is uncertain. V trimming: 5 bases; J trimming: 0 bases; junction bases outside the gene matches: 9. The CDR3 totals 17 residues. Here the CDR3 reads CASSQRLAGTISYEQYF. The CDR3 region has the DNA TGTGCCAGCAGCCAGAGACTAGCGGGGACCATCTCCTACGAGCAGTACTTC.

This clonotype was observed a handful of times. The chain has TRBV3-1 and TRBJ2-5; 13 bases are a match to TRBD2. Germline CDR1 and CDR2: LGHDT and YNNKEL (reference sequence). The CDR3 loop spans 17 amino acids. With V trimmed by 4 bases and J by 0 bases, 5 bases remained unmatched. CDR3 amino acids: CASSLLAGGTYQETQYF. The CDR3 nucleotides read TGTGCCAGCAGCCTACTAGCGGGGGGGACGTACCAAGAGACCCAGTACTTC.

This clonotype has ten or more counts. V usage is TRBV7-6 and J usage is TRBJ2-1; 10 nucleotides agree with TRBD2. J gave up 4 bases and V 7 bases, and 10 bases lay outside the gene matches. Germline values: CDR1 SGHVS, CDR2 FNYEAQ. The CDR3 length is 16 residues. In DNA form, the CDR3 reads TGTGCCAGCACCAAAAGCGGGGGGGAAATATACAATGAGCAGTTCTTC. This gives the protein CASTKSGGEIYNEQFF.

The genes are TRBV7-3 and TRBJ2-3, with TRBD2 as a possible D gene (7 bases). Germline CDR1 reads SGHTA; CDR2 reads FQGTGA. This CDR3 is 15 amino acids long. V lost 1 base to trimming and J lost 9 bases, with 17 bases between them. DNA of the CDR3: TGTGCCAGCAGCTTAATTGGCGGGGGCCGAGGAACGCAGTATTTT. Amino acids: CASSLIGGGRGTQYF.

V is TRBV6-1 and J is TRBJ1-5; maybe TRBD1 (6 bases). CDR3 size: 13 residues. Trimming pared 3 bases from V and 7 bases from J, leaving 10 bases between. CDR1 MNHNS and CDR2 SASEGT come from the germline V gene. The CDR3: CASSDTGPQPQHF. DNA of the CDR3: TGTGCCAGCAGTGACACAGGGCCGCAGCCCCAGCATTTT.

In this sample, this clonotype turned up a few times. CDR3 amino acids: CASTPDASSGELFF. The DNA of the CDR3 is TGTGCCAGCACCCCAGATGCTTCTTCCGGGGAGCTGTTTTTT. The chain uses TRBV2 and TRBJ2-2; no clear D gene. Deletions cut 7 bases from V and 6 bases from J, with 15 bases between. The CDR3 runs to 14 residues. Germline CDR1 SNHLY, CDR2 FYNNEI.